This T cell receptor (beta chain) was found in a study of blood T cell repertoires in COVID-19. The CDR3 is 11 residues long. Trimming pared 8 bases from V and 7 bases from J, leaving 6 bases between. Germline CDR1 is SNHLY and CDR2 is FYNNEI. Generated by immunoSEQ multiplex PCR, the TCRdb table keeps only in-frame clones and is missing some. The table records 150,000 to 200,000 clones, less than 90% of them present only once. This clone was observed a handful of times. This receptor was obtained from a man in his 60s with acute or convalescent COVID-19. The chain recombines TRBV2 with TRBJ1-6, with D tentatively TRBD1 (5 bases). The specimen was peripheral blood. CDR3 nucleotides: TGTGCCAGCTCAGGGAATTCACCCCTCCACTTT. This translates into CASSGNSPLHF.